Below, 4 T cell receptor beta chains from the same sample are listed, as sequenced in a study of post-analysis software for immune sequencing data. The antigens these receptors bind are not known. Whole-study results and caveats: Patients showed TRBV5-6, TRBV5-1 and TRBV20-1 among 4 or 5 TRBV segments more frequent than in controls.

cDNA libraries of TCR beta carried unique molecular identifiers. TCRdb re-analysed the PCR reads in MiXCR, keeping a single row per CDR3 protein. This sample carries about 400,000 distinct CDR3 sequences, roughly 35% of them seen once, and the ten largest clones take roughly 12%. The specimen sequenced was blood. Receptors were obtained from a girl aged 10-17 years with multiple sclerosis.

The V and J genes are TRBV27 and TRBJ2-5; no definite D call. Germline V gene data show CDR1 as MNHEY and CDR2 as SMNVEV (reference sequence). The CDR3 loop spans 13 amino acids. With 5 bases removed from V and 4 bases from J, the gap between germline ends came to 11 bases. The CDR3 loop is CASSLSKSETQYF. CDR3 nucleotides: TGTGCCAGCAGTCTCTCGAAATCAGAGACCCAGTACTTC.

V usage is TRBV7-2 and J usage is TRBJ1-5; possibly TRBD1 for D (5 bases). Between the trimmed V and J ends, which lost 5 bases and 3 bases, there was a span of 14 bases. From germline, CDR1 is SGHTA and CDR2 FQGNSA. The CDR3 totals 15 residues. The CDR3 DNA reads as TGTGCCAGCAGCATAGATGGGGGTCCCAATCAGCCCCAGCATTTT. Its protein is CASSIDGGPNQPQHF.

Notes on this clonotype: Possible read error: a much larger clone is one base away. The chain joins TRBV12-3 or TRBV12-4 to TRBJ2-7; D is tentatively TRBD1 or TRBD2 (5 bases each). The V end was cut by 4 bases, the J end by 4 bases, with 14 bases between. This CDR3 region has 14 residues. The CDR3 DNA sequence: TGTGCCAGCAGTTCCGGGGCAGCGAGTTACGAGCAGTACTTC. Translated, it gives CASSSGAASYEQYF.

The chain links TRBV5-6 to TRBJ1-2, with D maybe TRBD1 (5 bases). Trimming removed 7 bases at V and 5 bases at J, with 12 bases between. The CDR3 runs to 12 residues. The germline CDR1 and CDR2 sequences are SGHDT and YYEEEE. DNA of the CDR3: TGTGCCAGCGAAGACAGACTATATGGCTACACCTTC. Encoded protein: CASEDRLYGYTF.